The 13 T cell receptor beta chains below were found in one sample sequenced in a study of neurological immune-mediated disorders. MiXCR was run by TCRdb on the 5' RACE reads, yielding one entry per CDR3 protein. The table lists fewer than 85,000 distinct CDR3 sequences, roughly 3.6% of them singletons, with 1% to 1.5% in the top ten. Sequencing was done on a sample of PBMCs. The receptors here all came from a man younger than 45 with multiple sclerosis.

This clonotype was recorded many times. The CDR3 here is CASSPGLVTYEQYF. The DNA for the CDR3 is TGTGCCAGCAGCCCGGGACTAGTCACCTACGAGCAGTACTTC. The V call is TRBV27, the J call TRBJ2-7; TRBD2 matches at 8 bases. The CDR3 spans 14 residues. CDR1 MNHEY and CDR2 SMNVEV come from the germline V gene (reference sequence). The junction had 6 bases not matched to a gene; V was cut back by 6 bases and J by 2 bases.

This clonotype was recorded many times. The chain recombines TRBV4-3 with TRBJ2-1, with 9 bases lining up with TRBD2. V trimming: 2 bases; J trimming: 4 bases; junction bases outside the gene matches: 3. Looked up from germline, CDR1 is LGHNA and CDR2 is YSLEER. The CDR3 is 15 amino acids. The CDR3 spells CASSQSGGRYNEQFF. CDR3 DNA: TGCGCCAGCAGCCAAAGCGGGGGGCGGTACAATGAGCAGTTCTTC.

This clonotype came up many times. The gene calls are TRBV11-2 and TRBJ2-5; D uncertain. Germline CDR1 and CDR2: SGHAT and FQNNGV. The CDR3 has 11 amino acids. Trimming cost V 3 bases and J 7 bases, with 6 bases left between them. The CDR3 region is CASSFMGTQYF. CDR3 coding DNA: TGTGCCAGCAGCTTTATGGGGACCCAGTACTTC.

This clonotype was observed at least ten times. This chain connects TRBV6-5 to TRBJ2-3; 11 bases are shared with TRBD2. Trimming removed 6 bases from V and 6 bases from J; junction bases left unmatched: 8. The CDR3 has 15 amino acids. Germline CDR1 is MNHEY and CDR2 is SVGAGI. The chain's CDR3 is CASSRGTSGGDTQYF. DNA for the CDR3: TGTGCCAGCAGCCGTGGGACTAGCGGAGGGGATACGCAGTATTTT.

This clonotype was found many times. The chain carries TRBV7-8 and TRBJ1-1, with no clear D. The CDR3 covers 15 residues. In germline, CDR1 is SGHVS, CDR2 FQNEAQ. V was shortened by 2 bases and J by 0 bases, with 10 bases between the two germline ends. In nucleotides, the CDR3 is TGTGCCAGCAGCTTAAATCCCGGGATGAACACTGAAGCTTTCTTT. This sequence encodes CASSLNPGMNTEAFF.

This clonotype was counted at least ten times. The gene calls are TRBV5-8 and TRBJ2-1, with D possibly being TRBD1 or TRBD2 (5 bases each). V lost 5 bases, J lost 8 bases, and 11 bases lay in between. The germline gives CDR1 SGHTS, CDR2 YDEGEE. This CDR3 comprises 12 residues. As DNA, the CDR3 is TGTGCCAGCAGGAGGGGTGGGGATGAGCAGTTCTTC. Encoded protein: CASRRGGDEQFF.

This clonotype was observed many times. The CDR3 ends on some other residue instead of the conserved phenylalanine or tryptophan, so this is likely a read error. Because the CDR3's place on the DNA is in doubt, the DNA is left out and the CDR3 is given as listed by TCRdb. The V gene is TRBV14, the J gene TRBJ2-5. A total of 8 residues make up the CDR3, ends included. CDR1 SGHDN and CDR2 FVKESK come from the germline V gene. Here the CDR3 reads CASRNQTI.

In this sample, this clonotype turned up many times. J is TRBJ1-5 and V is TRBV4-1; perhaps TRBD1 as D (6 bases). In germline, CDR1 is MGHRA, CDR2 YSYEKL. The CDR3 consists of 17 residues. The V end was cut by 1 base, the J end by 6 bases, with 19 bases between. CDR3 residues: CASSQVPKVQGAQPQHF. DNA for the CDR3: TGCGCCAGCAGCCAAGTCCCTAAGGTACAGGGTGCTCAGCCCCAGCATTTT.

This clonotype was picked up a small number of times. This chain links TRBV6-2 or TRBV6-3 with TRBJ2-3, with TRBD1 identical over 10 bases. The length of the CDR3 is 18 residues. Trimming at V came to 2 bases and at J to 4 bases, leaving 12 bases not matched to a gene. Germline V lookup: CDR1 MNHEY, CDR2 SVGEGT. The CDR3 spells CASSYSPNDRGPADTQYF. The CDR3 DNA is TGTGCCAGCAGTTACAGCCCTAATGACAGGGGGCCGGCAGATACGCAGTATTTT.

V gene TRBV5-1 combines with J gene TRBJ2-7; 7 positions agree with TRBD1. The CDR3 length is 16 residues. Germline V gene lookup returns CDR1 SGHRS and CDR2 YFSETQ. Germline trimming cut 4 bases from V and 0 bases from J; bases unmatched to any gene: 10. The CDR3 reads CASSTGTGALSYEQYF. The CDR3 nucleotides read TGCGCCAGCAGCACTGGAACAGGGGCCCTCTCCTACGAGCAGTACTTC.

This clonotype was detected ten times or more. One junction end does not reproduce the germline sequence, and a read error may be involved. The CDR3 region has the DNA TGCAGTGCTGGACAGACAGGGATCAAGCCCCAGAATTTT. This translates into CSAGQTGIKPQNF. The genes are TRBV20-1 and TRBJ1-5, with TRBD1 matching over 7 bases. The CDR3 consists of 13 residues. Germline CDR1 reads DFQATT; CDR2 reads SNEGSKA (reference sequence).

This clonotype has at least ten counts. The rearrangement joins TRBV7-7 to TRBJ2-3; no definite D call. The V gene's germline CDR1 is SSHAT and CDR2 FNYEAQ (reference sequence). Trimming pared 3 bases from V and 5 bases from J, leaving 9 bases between. The CDR3 length is 13 residues. The CDR3 is CASSFFREDTQYF. The CDR3 DNA reads TGTGCCAGCAGCTTCTTCCGTGAAGATACGCAGTATTTT.

This clonotype was counted many times. DNA for the CDR3: TGTGCCAGCAGCCGGCGACTGATCAATTCACCCCTCCACTTT. Protein: CASSRRLINSPLHF. The rearrangement links TRBV5-6 to TRBJ1-6, with D uncertain. Germline lookup yields CDR1 SGHDT and CDR2 YYEEEE. Trimming took 4 bases from V and 7 from J, leaving 12 bases between them. The CDR3 consists of 14 residues.